The 25 T cell receptor beta chains listed next were all sequenced from one sample in a study of blood T cell repertoires in COVID-19. Measured with immunoSEQ multiplex PCR; TCRdb has only the in-frame clones, and not every one. The repertoire holds 250,000 to 350,000 clones, with 70% to 90% as singletons. The material sequenced was PBMCs or T cells enriched from blood (not recorded which). The receptor set was obtained from a woman in her thirties who had recovered from COVID-19.

This clone was seen a single time. This chain joins TRBV18 and TRBJ2-1; 10 nucleotides align to TRBD2. The CDR3 is 15 amino acids. Trimming cost V 6 bases and J 4 bases; bases outside gene matches: 6. Germline values: CDR1 KGHSH, CDR2 LQKENI. CDR3 in amino acids: CASSPLAGEYNEQFF. CDR3 coding DNA: TGTGCCAGCTCCCCCCTAGCGGGGGAATACAATGAGCAGTTCTTC.

V gene TRBV7-9 combines with J gene TRBJ2-3; maybe TRBD1 (5 bases). With 0 bases removed from V and 4 bases from J, the gap between germline ends came to 8 bases. Germline V gene data show CDR1 as SEHNR and CDR2 as FQNEAQ (reference sequence). The CDR3 length is 14 residues. The CDR3 bases are TGTGCCAGCAGCTTAGCCTGGGGCCCAGATACGCAGTATTTT. Translation: CASSLAWGPDTQYF.

This chain links TRBV3-1 (or the pseudogene TRBV3-2) with TRBJ2-2; 12 bases are a match to TRBD1. Germline CDR1 and CDR2: LGHDT and YNNKEL (reference sequence). The CDR3 extends over 16 amino acids. V was pared by 1 base and J by 9 bases, with 6 bases of the junction left unmatched. CDR3 in DNA: TGTGCCAGCAGCCAAGGTTGGGGACAGGGGGCGAGGGAGCTGTTTTTT. It codes for CASSQGWGQGARELFF.

The chain links TRBV29-1 to TRBJ2-5; D uncertain. The CDR3 has 13 amino acids. Germline V gives CDR1 SQVTM, CDR2 ANQGSEA. The V gene lost 4 bases and the J gene lost 0 bases, with 9 bases spanning the gap. CDR3: CSVAGRNQETQYF. CDR3 bases: TGCAGCGTTGCAGGTCGAAACCAAGAGACCCAGTACTTC.

The chain recombines TRBV5-1 with TRBJ1-1; the match to TRBD1 covers 9 bases. Trimming took 4 bases from V and 1 from J; bases not matched to a gene: 5. The V gene's germline CDR1 is SGHRS and CDR2 YFSETQ. This CDR3 comprises 15 residues. The CDR3 sequence is CASSPGDRANTEAFF. The CDR3 DNA sequence: TGCGCCAGCAGCCCGGGGGACAGGGCGAACACTGAAGCTTTCTTT.

The V call is TRBV25-1, the J call TRBJ1-3, with D maybe TRBD1 (6 bases). Germline V CDR1 and CDR2: MGHDK, SYGVNS. Trimming cost V 1 base and J 7 bases, with 14 bases left between them. The CDR3 extends over 15 amino acids. CDR3 sequence reads: CASSELVRGGNTIYF. In DNA form, the CDR3 reads TGTGCCAGCAGTGAATTAGTCAGGGGAGGGAACACCATATATTTT.

The chain is built from TRBV5-1 and TRBJ2-3; 8 bases line up with TRBD1. The V segment lost 3 bases and the J segment 3 bases; nucleotides outside the gene matches: 3. There are 14 residues in the CDR3. Germline V gene sequence: CDR1 SGHRS, CDR2 YFSETQ. Here the CDR3 DNA reads TGCGCCAGCAGCTCCGGGACAGGTACAGATACGCAGTATTTT. It codes for CASSSGTGTDTQYF.

The J gene is TRBJ1-2, the V gene TRBV28; D perhaps matches TRBD1 (6 bases). V was pared by 6 bases and J by 8 bases, with 13 bases between. This CDR3 is built from 12 residues. CDR1 and CDR2 from the germline V gene are MDHEN and SYDVKM. CDR3 DNA sequence: TGTGCCAGCAGGCCACAGGGCCGGGGCTACACCTTC. Translated, it gives CASRPQGRGYTF.

The chain has TRBV28 and TRBJ1-2, with D perhaps TRBD1 (5 bases). V gave up 4 bases and J gave up 6 bases, with 9 bases separating them. The CDR3 is 12 amino acids. Germline V gene lookup returns CDR1 MDHEN and CDR2 SYDVKM. CDR3 amino acids: CASSWGEDGYTF. The CDR3 nucleotides are TGTGCCAGCAGTTGGGGGGAGGATGGCTACACCTTC.

The J gene is TRBJ2-1, the V gene TRBV5-6, with a tentative D call TRBD2 (5 bases). Germline CDR1 SGHDT, CDR2 YYEEEE. Trimming removed 4 bases from V and 3 bases from J, with 23 bases in between. CDR3 size: 18 residues. As DNA, the CDR3 is TGTGCCAGCAGCCAGGAGCTAGCCCTCTTGCCCCTCTACAATGAGCAGTTCTTC. This encodes CASSQELALLPLYNEQFF.

The chain uses TRBV7-9 and TRBJ2-1; TRBD2 might be the D (6 bases). The CDR3 contains 14 residues. V was clipped by 0 bases and J by 7 bases, with 10 bases between them. CDR1 is SEHNR, CDR2 FQNEAQ, per germline (reference sequence). CDR3 residues: CASSLAEGRNEQFF. The CDR3, as DNA: TGTGCCAGCAGCTTAGCGGAAGGGAGGAATGAGCAGTTCTTC. The whole variable domain, filled in from reference TRBV7-9 and TRBJ2-1, reads DTGVSQNPRHKITKRGQNVTFRCDPISEHNRLYWYRQTLGQGPEFLTYFQNEAQLEKSRLLSDRFSAERPKGSFSTLEIQRTEQGDSAMYLCASSLAEGRNEQFFGPGTRLTVL.

This clone has ten or more counts. This chain joins TRBV5-1 and TRBJ2-2; TRBD2 might be the D (5 bases). Trimming took 2 bases from V and 7 from J, leaving 18 bases between them. From germline, CDR1 is SGHRS and CDR2 YFSETQ. The CDR3 sequence is 16 residues long. The CDR3 DNA follows: TGCGCCAGCAGCTTTCTTGCGCCGGGAAATCTCGGGGAGCTGTTTTTT. Residues: CASSFLAPGNLGELFF.

V gene TRBV6-5 combines with J gene TRBJ1-1; D might be TRBD1 (6 bases). This CDR3 is 14 amino acids long. V was pared by 2 bases and J by 1 base, with 8 bases between. Germline V CDR1 and CDR2: MNHEY, SVGAGI. In DNA form, the CDR3 reads TGTGCCAGCAGTTACAGGGGGTGGAACACTGAAGCTTTCTTT. Its translation: CASSYRGWNTEAFF.

This rearrangement joins TRBV5-8 to TRBJ2-2; 7 bases fit TRBD1. V gave up 3 bases and J gave up 0 bases; unmatched junction bases: 11. The CDR3 totals 18 residues. Germline CDR1 is SGHTS and CDR2 is YDEGEE. CDR3 in amino acids: CASSYTLGTGANTGELFF. As DNA, the CDR3 is TGTGCCAGCAGCTACACCCTGGGCACAGGGGCGAACACCGGGGAGCTGTTTTTT.

The count of this clone is one. The chain recombines TRBV7-7 with TRBJ1-4; the D gene is possibly TRBD1 (5 bases). V lost 5 bases to trimming and J lost 12 bases, with 16 bases between them. CDR3 length equals 13 residues. Looked up from germline, CDR1 is SSHAT and CDR2 is FNYEAQ (reference sequence). The CDR3 loop is CASSPGRQGELFF. CDR3 bases: TGTGCCAGCAGCCCCGGACGCCAAGGGGAACTGTTTTTT.

The J gene is TRBJ2-7, the V gene TRBV11-2, with TRBD1 identical over 8 bases. V dropped 5 bases and J dropped 2; count of bases not matched to a gene: 11. This CDR3 spans 16 amino acids. Germline V gene sequence: CDR1 SGHAT, CDR2 FQNNGV. CDR3 in amino acids: CASSNPGQALTYEQYF. The CDR3 DNA reads as TGTGCCAGCAGCAATCCGGGACAGGCTTTAACCTACGAGCAGTACTTC. Full variable domain (outside the CDR3, taken from reference TRBV11-2 and TRBJ2-7): EAGVAQSPRYKIIEKRQSVAFWCNPISGHATLYWYQQILGQGPKLLIQFQNNGVVDDSQLPKDRFSAERLKGVDSTLKIQPAKLEDSAVYLCASSNPGQALTYEQYFGPGTRLTVT.

This clone was counted once. The rearrangement uses TRBV2 and TRBJ2-2; possible D gene TRBD2, 5 bases. The CDR3 sequence is 14 residues long. Germline V CDR1 and CDR2: SNHLY, FYNNEI. Trimming pared 6 bases from V and 0 bases from J, leaving 8 bases between. In DNA form, the CDR3 reads TGTGCCAGCAGATTGGACTCGAACACCGGGGAGCTGTTTTTT. It translates to CASRLDSNTGELFF.

The chain has TRBV7-9 and TRBJ1-1, with D possibly being TRBD1 (6 bases). The ends were cut back, 4 bases at V and 8 bases at J, with 17 bases in the middle. The CDR3 consists of 14 residues. In germline, CDR1 is SEHNR, CDR2 FQNEAQ (reference sequence). CDR3 DNA sequence: TGTGCCAGCAGCTCCCGGCAGGGGCGGACGGAAGCTTTCTTT. Translated, it gives CASSSRQGRTEAFF. Full variable domain (rest looked up from reference TRBV7-9 and TRBJ1-1): DTGVSQNPRHKITKRGQNVTFRCDPISEHNRLYWYRQTLGQGPEFLTYFQNEAQLEKSRLLSDRFSAERPKGSFSTLEIQRTEQGDSAMYLCASSSRQGRTEAFFGQGTRLTVV.

This clone appeared a single time. The V call is TRBV5-1, the J call TRBJ2-7; 9 bases line up with TRBD2. Germline trimming cut 0 bases from V and 5 bases from J; bases unmatched to any gene: 9. CDR3 length equals 16 residues. Germline V gives CDR1 SGHRS, CDR2 YFSETQ. The CDR3 nucleotides are TGCGCCAGCAGCTTGGCCCTTAGCGGGAGCAGGAACGAGCAGTACTTC. Its translation is CASSLALSGSRNEQYF.

The chain has TRBV10-2 and TRBJ1-4; 9 bases agree with TRBD1. CDR1 is WSHSY, CDR2 SAAADI, per germline. The CDR3 loop spans 16 amino acids. V gave up 8 bases and J gave up 7 bases; unmatched junction bases: 14. CDR3 in amino acids: CASRKAGTGISEKLFF. CDR3 DNA: TGCGCCAGCCGAAAAGCAGGGACAGGGATCAGTGAAAAACTGTTTTTT.

The CDR3 nucleotides are TGCGCCAGCGCCAGACAGGGGGGAACAGATACGCAGTATTTT. Translated, it gives CASARQGGTDTQYF. The gene calls are TRBV5-1 and TRBJ2-3; 9 bases map to TRBD1. The germline CDR1 and CDR2 sequences are SGHRS and YFSETQ. The CDR3 is made up of 14 amino acids. J gave up 3 bases and V 7 bases, and 6 bases lay outside the gene matches.

The rearrangement joins TRBV28 to TRBJ1-1; possibly TRBD1 for D (5 bases). The germline CDR1 and CDR2 sequences are MDHEN and SYDVKM. The CDR3 has 12 residues. V shed 7 bases and J shed 2 bases, with 8 bases lying between them. The CDR3 DNA is TGTGCCAGCAAAAGGGGAAACACTGAAGCTTTCTTT. The encoded protein is CASKRGNTEAFF.

V usage is TRBV5-1 and J usage is TRBJ1-1; D is ambiguous. Germline CDR1 SGHRS, CDR2 YFSETQ. The CDR3 runs to 11 residues. The V end was cut by 6 bases, the J end by 11 bases, with 14 bases between. The CDR3 sequence: CASMREFTAFF. The CDR3 DNA reads TGCGCCAGCATGAGGGAGTTTACGGCTTTCTTT. The whole variable domain, filled in from reference TRBV5-1 and TRBJ1-1, reads KAGVTQTPRYLIKTRGQQVTLSCSPISGHRSVSWYQQTPGQGLQFLFEYFSETQRNKGNFPGRFSGRQFSNSRSEMNVSTLELGDSALYLCASMREFTAFFGQGTRLTVV.

The V and J genes are TRBV5-5 and TRBJ2-3; TRBD1 is a possible D gene (6 bases). V was cut by 0 bases and J by 6 bases, with 14 bases left in between. The CDR3 is made up of 15 amino acids. Germline CDR1 and CDR2: SGHKS and YYEKEE (reference sequence). CDR3 bases: TGTGCCAGCAGCTTGGCTGCTAGGGGGAAGGATACGCAGTATTTT. Amino acid sequence: CASSLAARGKDTQYF.

The chain uses TRBV6-1 and TRBJ1-2; D uncertain. The germline gives CDR1 MNHNS, CDR2 SASEGT. Trimming cost V 1 base and J 4 bases, with 10 bases left between them. The CDR3 spans 14 residues. For the CDR3, the DNA is TGTGCCAGCAGTGAAGAGATCCAGTCCTATGGCTACACCTTC. It specifies CASSEEIQSYGYTF.